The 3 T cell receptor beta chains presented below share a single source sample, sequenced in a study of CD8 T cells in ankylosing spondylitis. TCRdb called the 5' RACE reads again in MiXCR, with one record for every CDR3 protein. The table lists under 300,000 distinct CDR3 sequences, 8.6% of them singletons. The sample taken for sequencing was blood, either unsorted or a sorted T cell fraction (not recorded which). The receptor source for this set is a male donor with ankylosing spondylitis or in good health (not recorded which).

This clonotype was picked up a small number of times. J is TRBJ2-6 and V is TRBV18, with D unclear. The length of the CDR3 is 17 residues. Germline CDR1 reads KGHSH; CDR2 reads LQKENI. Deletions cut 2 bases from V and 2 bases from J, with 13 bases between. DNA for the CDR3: TGTGCCAGCTCACCAAGACCCACTCCAACTGGGGCCAACGTCCTGACTTTC. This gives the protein CASSPRPTPTGANVLTF.

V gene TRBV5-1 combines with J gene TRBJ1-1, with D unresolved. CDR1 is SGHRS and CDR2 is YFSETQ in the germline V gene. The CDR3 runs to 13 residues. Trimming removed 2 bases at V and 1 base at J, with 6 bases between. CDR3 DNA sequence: TGCGCCAGCAGCTTACGGAAGAACACTGAAGCTTTCTTT. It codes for CASSLRKNTEAFF.

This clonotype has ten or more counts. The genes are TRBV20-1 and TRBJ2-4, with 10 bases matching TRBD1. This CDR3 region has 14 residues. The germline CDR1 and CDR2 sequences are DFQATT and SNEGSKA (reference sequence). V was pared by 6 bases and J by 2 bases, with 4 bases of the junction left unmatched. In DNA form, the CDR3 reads TGCAGTGCCCGGACAGGGGGTCCCAAAAACATTCAGTACTTC. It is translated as CSARTGGPKNIQYF.